This TCR beta chain was found in a study of beta chain features in type 1 diabetes. This CDR3 contains 14 residues. Deletions cut 0 bases from V and 5 bases from J, with 10 bases between. CDR1 and CDR2 (germline): MNHEY, SVGAGI. Isolated RNA was reverse transcribed in full, so expressed TCRB transcripts were sequenced. Assay used: immunoSEQ multiplex PCR; TCRdb lists only in-frame clones, some missing. The table shows 900,000 or so clones, with roughly 15% occurring only once. CD45RO/CCR7/CD25/CD127/CD95/CD27 sorting isolated CD4+ naive, central memory, regulatory and stem cell-like memory cells. The sequence was obtained from a woman aged 18 to 35 in good health. V and J are TRBV6-5 and TRBJ1-2; D is possibly TRBD1 (5 bases). Sequencing was done on a sample of naive CD4+ T cells from blood. This CDR3 is CASSYSTEIYGYTF. CDR3 nucleotide sequence: TGTGCCAGCAGTTACTCGACAGAAATATATGGCTACACCTTC.